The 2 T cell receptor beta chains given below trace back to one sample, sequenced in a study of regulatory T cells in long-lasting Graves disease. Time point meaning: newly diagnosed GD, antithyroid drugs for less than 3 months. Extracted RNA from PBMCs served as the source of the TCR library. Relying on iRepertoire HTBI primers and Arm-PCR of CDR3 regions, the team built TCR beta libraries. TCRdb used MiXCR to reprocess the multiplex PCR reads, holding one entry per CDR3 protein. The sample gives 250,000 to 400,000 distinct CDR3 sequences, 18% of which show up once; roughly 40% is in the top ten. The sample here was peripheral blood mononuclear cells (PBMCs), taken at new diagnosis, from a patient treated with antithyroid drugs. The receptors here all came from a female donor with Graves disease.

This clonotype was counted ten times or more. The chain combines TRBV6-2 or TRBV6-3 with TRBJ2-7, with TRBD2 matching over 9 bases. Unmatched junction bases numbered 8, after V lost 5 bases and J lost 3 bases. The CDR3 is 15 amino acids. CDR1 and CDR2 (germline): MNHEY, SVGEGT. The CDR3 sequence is CASSEWTSELYEQYF. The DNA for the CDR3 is TGTGCCAGCAGTGAATGGACTAGCGAGCTCTACGAGCAGTACTTC.

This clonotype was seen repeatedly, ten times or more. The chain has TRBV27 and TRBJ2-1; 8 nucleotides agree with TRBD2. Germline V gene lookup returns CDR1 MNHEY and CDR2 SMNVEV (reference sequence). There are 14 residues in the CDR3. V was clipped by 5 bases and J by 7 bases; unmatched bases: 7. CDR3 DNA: TGTGCCAGCAGTATGAGCGGGAGCTTAAATGAGCAGTTCTTC. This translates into CASSMSGSLNEQFF.